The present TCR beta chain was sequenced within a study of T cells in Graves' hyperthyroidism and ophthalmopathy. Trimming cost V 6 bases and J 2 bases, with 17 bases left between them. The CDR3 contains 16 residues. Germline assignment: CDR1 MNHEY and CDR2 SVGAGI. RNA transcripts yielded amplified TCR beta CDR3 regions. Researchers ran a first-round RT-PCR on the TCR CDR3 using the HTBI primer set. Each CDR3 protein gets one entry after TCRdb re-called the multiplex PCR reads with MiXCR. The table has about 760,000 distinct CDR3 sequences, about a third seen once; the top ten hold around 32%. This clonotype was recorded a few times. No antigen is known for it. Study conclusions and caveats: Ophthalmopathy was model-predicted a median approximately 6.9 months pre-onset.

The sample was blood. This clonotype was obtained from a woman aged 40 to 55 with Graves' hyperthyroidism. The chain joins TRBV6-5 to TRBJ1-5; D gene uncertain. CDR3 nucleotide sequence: TGTGCCAGCAGCCGGGTCGGCACAAGGGGCAATCAGCCCCAGCATTTT. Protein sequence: CASSRVGTRGNQPQHF.